Reported below is one TCR beta chain. Its specificity is not known. This entry is derived from a study of beta chain features in type 1 diabetes. The study, taken as a whole, reports: For Type 1 diabetes patients, all four CD4+ subsets carried TCRB CDR3s that were moderately but significantly shorter.

The entirety of the isolated RNA underwent reverse transcription, so expressed TCRB transcripts were sequenced. Sequencing was performed with immunoSEQ multiplex PCR; in TCRdb, only in-frame clones are kept and a portion is missing. The sample carries over 200,000 clones, 9.5% to 13% recorded once. Sequencing input: naive CD4+ T cells from blood. The clonotype comes from a man aged 25 to 40 with type 1 diabetes.

In nucleotides, the CDR3 is TGTGCCTGGAGTCGGGGTGGGGGAGGAGATACGCAGTATTTT. Translating gives CAWSRGGGGDTQYF. This chain connects TRBV30 to TRBJ2-3; D perhaps matches TRBD2 (6 bases). This CDR3 has 14 residues. Looked up from germline, CDR1 is GTSNPN and CDR2 is SVGIG (reference sequence). V shed 2 bases and J shed 5 bases, with 14 bases lying between them.